This TCR beta chain stems from a study of blood T cell repertoires in COVID-19. Background on the study: Samples came from the United States, Italy and Spain, spanning acute and convalescent COVID-19. T cells, B-cell-depleted T cells, or PBMCs supplied cDNA or gDNA.

Authors' data handling: Reference gene primer amplification gave nucleated cell count estimates. Measured with immunoSEQ multiplex PCR; TCRdb has only the in-frame clones, and not every one. That table gives V, J and clone size, and the DNA gave D and trimming. This sample has 68,000 or so clones, with nearly 90% found just once. Germline V gene sequence: CDR1 SQVTM, CDR2 ANQGSEA. Trimming cost V 7 bases and J 9 bases, with 9 bases left between them. The length of the CDR3 is 9 residues. Material: peripheral blood. The chain carries TRBV29-1 and TRBJ2-5, with D possibly matching TRBD2 (6 bases). The clonotype comes from a man aged 65 to 79 with active or convalescent COVID-19. The CDR3 DNA reads as TGCAGCGCCGGGGACTCCCAGTACTTC. Amino acids: CSAGDSQYF.